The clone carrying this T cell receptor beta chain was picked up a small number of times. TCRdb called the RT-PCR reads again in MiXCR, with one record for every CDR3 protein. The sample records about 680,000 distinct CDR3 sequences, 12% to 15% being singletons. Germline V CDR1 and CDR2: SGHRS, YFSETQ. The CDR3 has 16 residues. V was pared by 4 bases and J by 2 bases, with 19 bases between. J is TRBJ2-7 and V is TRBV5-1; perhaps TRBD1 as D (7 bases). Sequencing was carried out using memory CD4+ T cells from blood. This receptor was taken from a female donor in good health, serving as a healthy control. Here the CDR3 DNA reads TGCGCCAGCAGCGGGACGACAGGGACTGCCACCTACGAGCAGTACTTC. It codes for CASSGTTGTATYEQYF.